This T cell receptor beta chain was sequenced in a study of T cell changes during pregnancy in multiple sclerosis. TCRdb's table, derived via immunoSEQ multiplex PCR, lists solely in-frame clones and lacks some. The data show 75,000 to 100,000 clones, with 90% seen just once and around 0.78% held by the top ten. V was cut by 6 bases and J by 0 bases, with 19 bases left in between. Germline CDR1 reads SGHVS; CDR2 reads FQNEAQ. CDR3 length: 17 amino acids. This sequence was found in a female donor in good health, enrolled as a control in a pregnancy study. The rearrangement joins TRBV7-8 to TRBJ2-3; TRBD1 is a possible D gene (6 bases). The sample consisted of peripheral blood, taken in the second trimester of pregnancy. The CDR3 DNA follows: TGTGCCAGCAGTTGGGAAGGGGGAGTTAGTAGCACAGATACGCAGTATTTT. Its protein is CASSWEGGVSSTDTQYF.